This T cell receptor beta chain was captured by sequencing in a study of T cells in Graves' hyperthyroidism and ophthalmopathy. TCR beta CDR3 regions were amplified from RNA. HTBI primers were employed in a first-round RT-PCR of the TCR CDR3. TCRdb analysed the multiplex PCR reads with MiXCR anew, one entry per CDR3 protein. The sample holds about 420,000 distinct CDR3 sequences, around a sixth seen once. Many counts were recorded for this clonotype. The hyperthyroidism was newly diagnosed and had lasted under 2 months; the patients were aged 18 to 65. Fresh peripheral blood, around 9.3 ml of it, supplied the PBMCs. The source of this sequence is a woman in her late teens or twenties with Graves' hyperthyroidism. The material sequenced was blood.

CDR3 amino acids: CSVEAGPAKQYF. CDR3 in DNA: TGCAGCGTTGAAGCAGGGCCCGCGAAGCAGTACTTC. The J gene is TRBJ2-7, the V gene TRBV29-1; D is possibly TRBD1 (5 bases). The germline V gene encodes CDR1 SQVTM and CDR2 ANQGSEA. V dropped 1 base and J dropped 8 bases, with 12 bases sitting between them. The CDR3 sequence is 12 residues long.